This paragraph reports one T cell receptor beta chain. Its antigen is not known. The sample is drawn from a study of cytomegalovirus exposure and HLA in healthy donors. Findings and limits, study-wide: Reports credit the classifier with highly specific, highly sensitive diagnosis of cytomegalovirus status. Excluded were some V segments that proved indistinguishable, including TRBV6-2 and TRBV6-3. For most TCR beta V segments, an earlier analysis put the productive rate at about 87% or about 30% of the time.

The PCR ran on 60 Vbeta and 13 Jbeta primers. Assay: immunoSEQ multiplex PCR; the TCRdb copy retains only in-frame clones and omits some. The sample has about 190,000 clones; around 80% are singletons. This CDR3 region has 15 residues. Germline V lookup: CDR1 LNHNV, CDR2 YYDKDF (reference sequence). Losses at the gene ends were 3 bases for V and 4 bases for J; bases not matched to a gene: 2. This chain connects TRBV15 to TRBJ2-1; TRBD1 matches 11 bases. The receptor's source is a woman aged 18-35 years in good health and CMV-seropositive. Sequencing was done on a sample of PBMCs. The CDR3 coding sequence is TGTGCCACCAGCAGGGACAGGGGGCTTTACAATGAGCAGTTCTTC. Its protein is CATSRDRGLYNEQFF.